This entry lists 6 T cell receptor beta chains sequenced from one sample in a study of tumor-infiltrating lymphocytes in primary liver carcinoma (dated by TCRdb to between 2016 and 2019). RNA from unsorted whole blood was extracted with TRIzol reagent, and germline DNA was obtained with the DNeasy Blood & Tissue kit. The instrument was an Illumina HiSeq 2500. TCRbeta-specific cDNA was reverse-transcribed from roughly 500 ng total RNA using a constant-region primer and ProtoScript II reverse transcriptase. Construction of the TCRbeta libraries relied on three nested rounds of multiplex PCR, following a slightly modified ARM-PCR procedure. The first two PCR rounds used multiplex TRBV1-TRBV30 forward primers with a Cbeta reverse primer, each for roughly 11 cycles. In-frame beta chains were kept once TCRdb had trimmed the public reads at Q25 with fastp and called clones with MiXCR. One record per CDR3 amino acid sequence lists the most common genes and DNA. Across this sample there are 300,000 to 400,000 distinct CDR3 sequences, with roughly 61% seen only once. The ten largest clonotypes hold about 6% of the sample.

The source material was peripheral blood. The receptors shown here come from a man aged 35-49 years with primary liver carcinoma and hepatitis B virus infection.

V and J are TRBV10-3 and TRBJ2-7; 10 bases fit TRBD2. V lost 8 bases to trimming and J lost 5 bases; unmatched junction nucleotides: 6. Per the germline V gene, CDR1 is ENHRY and CDR2 is SYGVKD. The CDR3 loop spans 13 amino acids. This CDR3 is CAIASGSWDEQYF. As DNA, the CDR3 is TGTGCCATCGCTAGCGGGAGTTGGGACGAGCAGTACTTC.

Turning to this clonotype: One junction end disagrees with the germline gene, perhaps due to a read error. J is TRBJ2-2 and V is TRBV11-2; D is perhaps TRBD2 (7 bases). Germline assignment: CDR1 SGHAT and CDR2 FQNNGV. CDR3 length: 15 residues. CDR3 loop: CASSLEGGRAGELFF. The CDR3, as DNA: TGTGCCAGCAGCTTAGAGGGGGGGCGGGCCGGGGAGTTGTTTTTT.

This clonotype turned up a few times. The chain combines TRBV5-1 with TRBJ1-2, with D unclear. V was clipped by 4 bases and J by 8 bases, with 12 bases between them. This CDR3 contains 12 residues. Germline V gene data show CDR1 as SGHRS and CDR2 as YFSETQ. The CDR3 region is CASSDDAGGYTF. CDR3 nucleotides: TGCGCCAGCAGCGACGACGCGGGGGGCTACACCTTC.

This clonotype was detected ten times or more. The genes are TRBV6-1 and TRBJ2-1, with 12 bases identical to TRBD2. CDR3 length: 17 residues. CDR1 and CDR2 (germline): MNHNS, SASEGT. V lost 0 bases and J lost 7; bases outside the gene matches: 7. For the CDR3, the DNA is TGTGCCAGCAGTGAAGCGAATCTAGCGGGAGGGTGGAATGAGCAGTTCTTC. This encodes CASSEANLAGGWNEQFF.

This clonotype was counted at least ten times. This rearrangement joins TRBV11-2 to TRBJ2-7, with 10 bases that match TRBD2. CDR1 and CDR2 (germline): SGHAT, FQNNGV. The V and J ends lost 4 bases and 6 bases, in that order; junction bases with no gene match: 9. CDR3 size: 15 residues. For the CDR3, the DNA is TGTGCCAGCAGCTCCCAGATAGCGGGAGGTTCCGAGCAGTACTTC. It translates to CASSSQIAGGSEQYF.

In regard to this clonotype: A junction boundary mismatches the germline segment, possibly from a read error. This rearrangement joins TRBV7-9 to TRBJ2-7, with no clear D. Germline-derived CDR1 and CDR2 are SEHNR and FQNEAQ (reference sequence). CDR3 length: 14 amino acids. The CDR3 DNA sequence: TGTGCCAGCACCCCGGCAGGAGAAAGCTACGAGCAGTATTTC. Its protein is CASTPAGESYEQYF.